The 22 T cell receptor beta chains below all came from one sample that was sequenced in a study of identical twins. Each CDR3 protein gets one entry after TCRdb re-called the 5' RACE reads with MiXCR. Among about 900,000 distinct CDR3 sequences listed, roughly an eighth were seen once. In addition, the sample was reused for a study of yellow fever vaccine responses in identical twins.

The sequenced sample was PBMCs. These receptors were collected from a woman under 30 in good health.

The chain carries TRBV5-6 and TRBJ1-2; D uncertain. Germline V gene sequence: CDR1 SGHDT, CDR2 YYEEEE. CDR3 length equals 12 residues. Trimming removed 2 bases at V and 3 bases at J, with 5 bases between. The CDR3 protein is CASSFPDYGYTF. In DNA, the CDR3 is TGTGCCAGCAGCTTCCCGGACTATGGCTACACCTTC.

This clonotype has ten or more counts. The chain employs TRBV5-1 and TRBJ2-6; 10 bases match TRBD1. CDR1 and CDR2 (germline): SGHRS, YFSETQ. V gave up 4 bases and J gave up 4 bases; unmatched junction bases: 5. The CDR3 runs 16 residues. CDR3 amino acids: CASSIGTGAGANVLTF. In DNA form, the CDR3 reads TGCGCCAGCAGCATCGGGACAGGGGCAGGGGCCAACGTCCTGACTTTC.

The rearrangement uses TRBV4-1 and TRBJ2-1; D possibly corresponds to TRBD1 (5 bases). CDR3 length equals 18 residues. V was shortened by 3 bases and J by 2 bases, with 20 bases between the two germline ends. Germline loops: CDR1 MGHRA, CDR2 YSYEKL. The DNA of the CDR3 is TGCGCCAGCAGCCAGCCTTTCCTTACAGGTGACCCCTACAATGAGCAGTTCTTC. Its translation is CASSQPFLTGDPYNEQFF.

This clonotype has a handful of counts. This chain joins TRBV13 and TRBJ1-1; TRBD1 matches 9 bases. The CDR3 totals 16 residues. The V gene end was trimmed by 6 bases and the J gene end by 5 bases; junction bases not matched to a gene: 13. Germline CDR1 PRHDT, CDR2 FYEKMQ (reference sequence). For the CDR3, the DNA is TGTGCCAGCAGTCCCTGGGGACAGGGAGTTTGGACTGAAGCTTTCTTT. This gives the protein CASSPWGQGVWTEAFF. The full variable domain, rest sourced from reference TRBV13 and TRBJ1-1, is AAGVIQSPRHLIKEKRETATLKCYPIPRHDTVYWYQQGPGQDPQFLISFYEKMQSDKGSIPDRFSAQQFSDYHSELNMSSLELGDSALYFCASSPWGQGVWTEAFFGQGTRLTVV.

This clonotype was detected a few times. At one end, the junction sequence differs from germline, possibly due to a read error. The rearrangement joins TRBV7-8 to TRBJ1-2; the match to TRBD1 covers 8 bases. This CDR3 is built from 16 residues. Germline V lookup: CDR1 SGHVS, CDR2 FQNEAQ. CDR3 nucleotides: TGTGCCAGCAGCCTAGCGCTTCAGGGGGCAGGGTATGGCTACACCTTC. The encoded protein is CASSLALQGAGYGYTF.

CDR3 residues: CASSKTSGSSYEQYV. The CDR3 DNA sequence: TGTGCCAGCAGCAAGACTAGCGGGAGCTCCTACGAGCAGTACGTC. This sequence joins TRBV5-5 and TRBJ2-7; 12 bases agree with TRBD2. Germline loops: CDR1 SGHKS, CDR2 YYEKEE (reference sequence). J gave up 0 bases and V 4 bases, and 2 bases lay outside the gene matches. This CDR3 comprises 15 residues.

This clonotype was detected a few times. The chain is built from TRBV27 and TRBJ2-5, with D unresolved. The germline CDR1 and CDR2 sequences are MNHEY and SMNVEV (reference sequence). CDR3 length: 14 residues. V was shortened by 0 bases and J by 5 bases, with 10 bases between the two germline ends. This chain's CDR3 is CASSLSLTGETQYF. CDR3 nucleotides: TGTGCCAGCAGTTTATCCTTGACTGGTGAGACCCAGTACTTC.

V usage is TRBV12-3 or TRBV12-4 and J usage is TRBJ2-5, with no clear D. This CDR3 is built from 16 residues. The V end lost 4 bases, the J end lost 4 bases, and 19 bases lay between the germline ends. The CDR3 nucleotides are TGTGCCAGCAGTTCAACTCGCCCTAGATCGGGAGAGACCCAGTACTTC. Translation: CASSSTRPRSGETQYF.

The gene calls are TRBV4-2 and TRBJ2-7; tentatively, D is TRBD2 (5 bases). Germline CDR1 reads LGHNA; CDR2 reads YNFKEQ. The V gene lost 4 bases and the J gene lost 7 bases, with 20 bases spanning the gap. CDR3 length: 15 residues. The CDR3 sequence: CASSPIDGSPGEQYF. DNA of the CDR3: TGTGCCAGCAGCCCAATTGATGGGAGTCCAGGAGAGCAGTACTTC.

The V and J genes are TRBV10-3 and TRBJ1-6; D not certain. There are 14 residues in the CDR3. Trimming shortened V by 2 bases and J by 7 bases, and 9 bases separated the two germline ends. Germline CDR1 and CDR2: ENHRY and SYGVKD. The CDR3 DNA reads TGTGCCATCAGTGAGCCCAGAACAAATTCACCCCTCCACTTT. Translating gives CAISEPRTNSPLHF.

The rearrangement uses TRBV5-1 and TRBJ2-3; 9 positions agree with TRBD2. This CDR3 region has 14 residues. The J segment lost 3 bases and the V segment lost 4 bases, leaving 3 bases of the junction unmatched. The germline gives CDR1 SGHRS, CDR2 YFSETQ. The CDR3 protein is CASSTGLATDTQYF. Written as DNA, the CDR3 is TGCGCCAGCAGCACGGGACTAGCAACAGATACGCAGTATTTT.

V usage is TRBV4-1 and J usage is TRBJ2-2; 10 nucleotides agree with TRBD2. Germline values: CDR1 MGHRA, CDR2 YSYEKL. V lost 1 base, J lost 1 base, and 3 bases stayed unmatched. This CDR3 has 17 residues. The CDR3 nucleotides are TGCGCCAGCAGCCAAGGTGGACTAGCGGTGAACACCGGGGAGCTGTTTTTT. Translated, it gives CASSQGGLAVNTGELFF.

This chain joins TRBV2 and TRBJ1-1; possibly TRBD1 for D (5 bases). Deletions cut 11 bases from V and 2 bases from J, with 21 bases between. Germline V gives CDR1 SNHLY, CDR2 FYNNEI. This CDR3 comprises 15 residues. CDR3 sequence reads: CADSTGLGTNTEAFF. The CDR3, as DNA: TGTGCCGACAGCACGGGGTTGGGGACTAACACTGAAGCTTTCTTT.

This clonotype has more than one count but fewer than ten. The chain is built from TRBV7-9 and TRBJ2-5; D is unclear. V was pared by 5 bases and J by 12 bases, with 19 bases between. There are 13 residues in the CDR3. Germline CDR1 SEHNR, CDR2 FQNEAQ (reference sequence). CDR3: CASSPSEETSKYF. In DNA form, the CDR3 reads TGTGCCAGCAGCCCGAGCGAGGAAACCTCCAAGTACTTC.

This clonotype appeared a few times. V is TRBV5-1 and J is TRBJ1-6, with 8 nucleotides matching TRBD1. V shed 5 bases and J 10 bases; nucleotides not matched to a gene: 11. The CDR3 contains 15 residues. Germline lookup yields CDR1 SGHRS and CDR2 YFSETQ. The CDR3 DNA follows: TGCGCCAGCAGACCTCCGGGACAGGATGAATCACCCCTCCACTTT. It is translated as CASRPPGQDESPLHF.

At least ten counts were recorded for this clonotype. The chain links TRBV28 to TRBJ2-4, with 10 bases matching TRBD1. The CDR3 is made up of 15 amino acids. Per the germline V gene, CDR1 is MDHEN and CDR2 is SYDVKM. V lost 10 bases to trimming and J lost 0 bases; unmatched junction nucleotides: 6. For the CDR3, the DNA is TGTGCCACCATGGGACAGGGGACAGCCAAAAACATTCAGTACTTC. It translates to CATMGQGTAKNIQYF. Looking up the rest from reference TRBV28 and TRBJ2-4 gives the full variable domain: DVKVTQSSRYLVKRTGEKVFLECVQDMDHENMFWYRQDPGLGLRLIYFSYDVKMKEKGDIPEGYSVSREKKERFSLILESASTNQTSMYLCATMGQGTAKNIQYFGAGTRLSVL.

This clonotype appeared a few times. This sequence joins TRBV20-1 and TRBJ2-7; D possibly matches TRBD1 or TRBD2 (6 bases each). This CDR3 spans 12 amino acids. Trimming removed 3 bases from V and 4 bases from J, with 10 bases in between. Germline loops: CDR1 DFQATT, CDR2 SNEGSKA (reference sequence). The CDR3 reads CSASGGQYEQYF. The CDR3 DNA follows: TGCAGTGCTAGCGGGGGCCAATACGAGCAGTACTTC.

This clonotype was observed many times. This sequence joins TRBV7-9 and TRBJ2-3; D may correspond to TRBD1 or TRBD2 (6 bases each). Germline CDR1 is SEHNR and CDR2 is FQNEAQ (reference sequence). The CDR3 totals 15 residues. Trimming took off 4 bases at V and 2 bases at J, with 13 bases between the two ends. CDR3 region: CASSSTGALTDTQYF. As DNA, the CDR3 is TGTGCCAGCAGCTCCACGGGGGCACTCACAGATACGCAGTATTTT. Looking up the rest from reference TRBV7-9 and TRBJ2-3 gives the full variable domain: DTGVSQNPRHKITKRGQNVTFRCDPISEHNRLYWYRQTLGQGPEFLTYFQNEAQLEKSRLLSDRFSAERPKGSFSTLEIQRTEQGDSAMYLCASSSTGALTDTQYFGPGTRLTVL.

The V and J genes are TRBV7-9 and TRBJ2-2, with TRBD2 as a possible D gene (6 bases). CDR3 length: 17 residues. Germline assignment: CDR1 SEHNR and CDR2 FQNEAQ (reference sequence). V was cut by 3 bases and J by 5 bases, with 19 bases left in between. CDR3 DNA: TGTGCCAGCAGCTTCCCCGGGACTCTAATTAAGACCGGGGAGCTGTTTTTT. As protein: CASSFPGTLIKTGELFF.

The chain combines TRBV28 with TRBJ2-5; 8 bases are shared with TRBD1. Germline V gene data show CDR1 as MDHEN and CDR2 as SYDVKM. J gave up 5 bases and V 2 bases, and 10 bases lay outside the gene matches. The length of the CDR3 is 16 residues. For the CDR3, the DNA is TGTGCCAGCAGTTTAGGCGGGACAGGAGTTCAGGAGACCCAGTACTTC. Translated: CASSLGGTGVQETQYF.

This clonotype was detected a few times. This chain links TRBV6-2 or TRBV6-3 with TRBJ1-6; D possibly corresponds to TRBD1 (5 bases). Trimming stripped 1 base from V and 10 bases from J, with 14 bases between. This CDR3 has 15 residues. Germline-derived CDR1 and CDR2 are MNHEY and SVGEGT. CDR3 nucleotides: TGTGCCAGCAGTTACTATGGGGGGAAAGGATCACCCCTCCACTTT. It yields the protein CASSYYGGKGSPLHF.

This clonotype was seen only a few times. The CDR3 sequence is CASTDRDRGQETQYF. The CDR3 DNA reads TGTGCCAGCACCGACCGGGACAGGGGGCAAGAGACCCAGTACTTC. This sequence joins TRBV6-1 and TRBJ2-5; TRBD1 aligns across 11 bases. There are 15 residues in the CDR3. Germline values: CDR1 MNHNS, CDR2 SASEGT. Losses at the gene ends were 7 bases for V and 2 bases for J; bases not matched to a gene: 6.